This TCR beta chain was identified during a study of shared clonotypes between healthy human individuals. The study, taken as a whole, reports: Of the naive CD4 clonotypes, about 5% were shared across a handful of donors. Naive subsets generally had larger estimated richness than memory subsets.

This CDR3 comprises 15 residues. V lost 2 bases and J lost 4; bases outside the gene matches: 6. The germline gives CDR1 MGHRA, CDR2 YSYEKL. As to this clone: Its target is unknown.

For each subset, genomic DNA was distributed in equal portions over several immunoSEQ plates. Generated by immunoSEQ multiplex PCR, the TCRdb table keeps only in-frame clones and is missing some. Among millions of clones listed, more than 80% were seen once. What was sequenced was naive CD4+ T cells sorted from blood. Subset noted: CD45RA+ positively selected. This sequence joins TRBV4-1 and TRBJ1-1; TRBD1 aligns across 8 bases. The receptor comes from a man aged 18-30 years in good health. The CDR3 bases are TGCGCCAGCAGCCAACCCCGCGACAGGGGCACTGAAGCTTTCTTT. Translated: CASSQPRDRGTEAFF.